The 4 T cell receptor beta chains listed next were all sequenced from one sample in a study of T cell responses to AZD1222 COVID-19 vaccine. Clones were read by immunoSEQ multiplex PCR, and TCRdb kept only the in-frame ones, dropping some. The sample includes under 300,000 clones, approximately 95% of them seen just once. Sequenced material: peripheral blood, taken on day 0 of AZD1222 vaccination. These receptors all stem from an adult in good health.

The V call is TRBV7-9, the J call TRBJ1-1; 10 bases align to TRBD1. Looked up from germline, CDR1 is SEHNR and CDR2 is FQNEAQ (reference sequence). This CDR3 is 14 amino acids long. V trimming: 5 bases; J trimming: 9 bases; junction bases outside the gene matches: 9. This CDR3 reads CASSTSGQGGQAFF. CDR3 DNA sequence: TGTGCCAGCAGCACCTCTGGACAGGGGGGCCAAGCTTTCTTT.

The J gene is TRBJ1-5, the V gene TRBV5-5; the D gene is possibly TRBD1 (5 bases). CDR1 is SGHKS and CDR2 is YYEKEE in the germline V gene (reference sequence). The CDR3 length is 17 residues. Trimming took off 2 bases at V and 5 bases at J, with 20 bases between the two ends. The CDR3 loop is CASSFYGRGGGDQPQHF. Here the CDR3 DNA reads TGTGCCAGCAGCTTCTACGGTCGGGGGGGTGGCGATCAGCCCCAGCATTTT. Full variable domain (outside the CDR3, taken from reference TRBV5-5 and TRBJ1-5): DAGVTQSPTHLIKTRGQQVTLRCSPISGHKSVSWYQQVLGQGPQFIFQYYEKEERGRGNFPDRFSARQFPNYSSELNVNALLLGDSALYLCASSFYGRGGGDQPQHFGDGTRLSIL.

The chain joins TRBV7-9 to TRBJ2-7; 9 bases fit TRBD2. This CDR3 is built from 13 residues. With 6 bases clipped from V and 6 bases from J, the junction kept 6 bases outside the gene matches. In germline, CDR1 is SEHNR, CDR2 FQNEAQ (reference sequence). Here the CDR3 DNA reads TGTGCCAGCAGGGGGCTAGCGGGAAGCGAGCAGTACTTC. Amino acid sequence: CASRGLAGSEQYF.

The chain links TRBV19 to TRBJ2-7; D gene uncertain. The CDR3 has 14 amino acids. Trimming removed 1 base at V and 2 bases at J, with 9 bases between. CDR1 is LNHDA, CDR2 SQIVND, per germline (reference sequence). CDR3 coding DNA: TGTGCCAGTAGTATAGGGGCAGGTCCCTACGAGCAGTACTTC. Translated: CASSIGAGPYEQYF.